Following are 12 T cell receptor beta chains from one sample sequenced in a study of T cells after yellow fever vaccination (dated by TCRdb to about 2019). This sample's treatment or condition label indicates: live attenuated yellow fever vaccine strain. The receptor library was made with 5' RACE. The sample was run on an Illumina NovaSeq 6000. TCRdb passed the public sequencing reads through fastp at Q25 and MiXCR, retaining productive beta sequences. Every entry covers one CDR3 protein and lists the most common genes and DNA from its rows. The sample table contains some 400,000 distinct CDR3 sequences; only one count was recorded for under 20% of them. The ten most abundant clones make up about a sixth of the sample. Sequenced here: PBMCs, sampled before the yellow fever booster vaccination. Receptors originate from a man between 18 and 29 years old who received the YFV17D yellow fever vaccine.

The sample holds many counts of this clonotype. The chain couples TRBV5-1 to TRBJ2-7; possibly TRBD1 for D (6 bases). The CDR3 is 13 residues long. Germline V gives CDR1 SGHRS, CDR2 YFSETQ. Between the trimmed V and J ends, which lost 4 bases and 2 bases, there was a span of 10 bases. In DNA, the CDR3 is TGCGCCAGCAGCGTGGGGACAACCTACGAGCAGTACTTC. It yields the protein CASSVGTTYEQYF.

CDR3 sequence: CSARGTSGVGLGETQYF. CDR3 nucleotides: TGCAGTGCTAGGGGGACTAGCGGGGTCGGGCTGGGAGAGACCCAGTACTTC. The chain employs TRBV20-1 and TRBJ2-5; TRBD2 matches 13 bases. This CDR3 has 17 residues. Germline V CDR1 and CDR2: DFQATT, SNEGSKA (reference sequence). The J segment lost 4 bases and the V segment lost 3 bases, leaving 11 bases of the junction unmatched.

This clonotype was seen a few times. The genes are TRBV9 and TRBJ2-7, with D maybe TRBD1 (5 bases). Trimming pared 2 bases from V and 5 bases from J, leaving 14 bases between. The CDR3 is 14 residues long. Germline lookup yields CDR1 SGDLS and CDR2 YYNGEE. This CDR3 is CASSVGREFDEQYF. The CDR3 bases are TGTGCCAGCAGCGTGGGCAGGGAATTCGACGAGCAGTACTTC.

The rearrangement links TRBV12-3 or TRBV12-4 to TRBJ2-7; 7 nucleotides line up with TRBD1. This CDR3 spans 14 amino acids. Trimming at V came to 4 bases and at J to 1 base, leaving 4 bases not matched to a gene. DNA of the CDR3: TGTGCCAGCAGTTCCCAGACAGGGTCCTACGAGCAGTACTTC. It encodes CASSSQTGSYEQYF.

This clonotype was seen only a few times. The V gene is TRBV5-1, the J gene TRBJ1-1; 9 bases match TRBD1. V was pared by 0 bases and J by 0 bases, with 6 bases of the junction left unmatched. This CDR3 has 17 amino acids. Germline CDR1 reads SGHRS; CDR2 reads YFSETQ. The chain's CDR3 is CASSLVSQGAMNTEAFF. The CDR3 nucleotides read TGCGCCAGCAGCTTGGTTTCACAGGGGGCCATGAACACTGAAGCTTTCTTT.

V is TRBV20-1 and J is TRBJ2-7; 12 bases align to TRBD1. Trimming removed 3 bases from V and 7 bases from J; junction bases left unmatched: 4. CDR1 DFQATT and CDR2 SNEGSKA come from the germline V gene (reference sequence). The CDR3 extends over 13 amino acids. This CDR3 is CSARGQGAGEQYF. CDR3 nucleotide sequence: TGCAGTGCTAGGGGACAGGGGGCTGGTGAGCAGTACTTC.

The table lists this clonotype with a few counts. CDR3 residues: CSARDPQGRRGYTF. The CDR3 region has the DNA TGCAGTGCTAGAGATCCCCAGGGGCGGCGTGGCTACACCTTC. The rearrangement joins TRBV20-1 to TRBJ1-2; a possible D gene is TRBD1 (6 bases). V was shortened by 0 bases and J by 7 bases, with 15 bases between the two germline ends. This CDR3 is 14 amino acids long. Germline CDR1 DFQATT, CDR2 SNEGSKA (reference sequence).

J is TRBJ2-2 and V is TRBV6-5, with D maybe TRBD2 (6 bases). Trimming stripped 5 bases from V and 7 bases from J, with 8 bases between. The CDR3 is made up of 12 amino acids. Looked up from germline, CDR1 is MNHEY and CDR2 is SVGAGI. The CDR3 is CASSRGGGELFF. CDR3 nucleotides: TGTGCCAGCAGTCGGGGAGGCGGGGAGCTGTTTTTT.

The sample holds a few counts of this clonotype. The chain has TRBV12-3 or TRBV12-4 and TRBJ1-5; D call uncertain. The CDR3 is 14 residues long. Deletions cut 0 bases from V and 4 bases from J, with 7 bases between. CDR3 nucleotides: TGTGCCAGCAGTTTAGCGGAGCCTAATCAGCCCCAGCATTTT. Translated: CASSLAEPNQPQHF.

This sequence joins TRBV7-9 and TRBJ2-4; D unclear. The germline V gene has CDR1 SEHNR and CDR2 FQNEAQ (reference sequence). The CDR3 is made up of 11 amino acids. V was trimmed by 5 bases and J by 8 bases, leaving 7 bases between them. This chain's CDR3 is CASSVTDIQYF. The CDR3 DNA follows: TGTGCCAGCAGCGTAACGGACATTCAGTACTTC.

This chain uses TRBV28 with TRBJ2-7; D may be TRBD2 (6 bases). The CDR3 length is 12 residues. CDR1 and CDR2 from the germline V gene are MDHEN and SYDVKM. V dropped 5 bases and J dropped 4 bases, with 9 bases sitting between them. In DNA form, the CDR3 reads TGTGCCAGCAGTGAGGGGAGGTACGAGCAGTACGTC. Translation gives CASSEGRYEQYV.

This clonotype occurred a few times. CDR3 DNA: TGTGCCACTCGCCTGGGGGGGGCCTTTAACTATGGCTACACCTTC. Its protein is CATRLGGAFNYGYTF. The gene calls are TRBV27 and TRBJ1-2; tentative D call: TRBD1 (6 bases). The CDR3 is 15 amino acids. V shed 10 bases and J shed 1 base, with 19 bases lying between them. Per germline, CDR1 MNHEY and CDR2 SMNVEV (reference sequence).